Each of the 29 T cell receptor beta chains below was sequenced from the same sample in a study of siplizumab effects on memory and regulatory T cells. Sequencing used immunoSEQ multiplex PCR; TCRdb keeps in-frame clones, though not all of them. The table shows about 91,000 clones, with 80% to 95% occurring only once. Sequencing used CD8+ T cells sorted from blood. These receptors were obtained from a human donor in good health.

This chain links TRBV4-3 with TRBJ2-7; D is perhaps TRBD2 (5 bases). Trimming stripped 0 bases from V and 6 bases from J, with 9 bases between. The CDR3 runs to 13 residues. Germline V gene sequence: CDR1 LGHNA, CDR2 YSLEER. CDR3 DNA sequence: TGCGCCAGCAGCCAAGATAGAGGGAGCGAGCAGTACTTC. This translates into CASSQDRGSEQYF.

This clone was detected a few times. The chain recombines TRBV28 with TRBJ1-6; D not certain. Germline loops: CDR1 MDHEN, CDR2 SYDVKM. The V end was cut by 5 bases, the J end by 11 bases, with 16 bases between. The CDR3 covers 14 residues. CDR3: CASSSPRREAPLHF. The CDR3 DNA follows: TGTGCCAGCAGTAGTCCTCGCCGCGAGGCACCCCTCCACTTT. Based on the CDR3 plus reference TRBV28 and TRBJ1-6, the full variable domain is DVKVTQSSRYLVKRTGEKVFLECVQDMDHENMFWYRQDPGLGLRLIYFSYDVKMKEKGDIPEGYSVSREKKERFSLILESASTNQTSMYLCASSSPRREAPLHFGNGTRLTVT.

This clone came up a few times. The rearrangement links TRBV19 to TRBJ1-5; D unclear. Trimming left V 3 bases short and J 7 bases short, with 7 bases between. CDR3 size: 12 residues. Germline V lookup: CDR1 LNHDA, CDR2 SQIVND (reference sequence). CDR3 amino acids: CASSMGGQPQHF. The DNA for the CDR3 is TGTGCCAGTAGTATGGGAGGGCAGCCCCAGCATTTT.

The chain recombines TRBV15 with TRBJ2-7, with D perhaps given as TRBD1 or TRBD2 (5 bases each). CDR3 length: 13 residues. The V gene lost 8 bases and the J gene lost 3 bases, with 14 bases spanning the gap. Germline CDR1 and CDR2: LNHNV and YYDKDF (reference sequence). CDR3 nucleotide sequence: TGTGCCACCGCCGGGACGGAGGACTACGAGCAGTACTTC. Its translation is CATAGTEDYEQYF.

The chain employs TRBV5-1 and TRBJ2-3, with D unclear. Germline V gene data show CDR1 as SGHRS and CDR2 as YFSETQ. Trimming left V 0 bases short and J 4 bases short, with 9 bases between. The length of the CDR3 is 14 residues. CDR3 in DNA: TGCGCCAGCAGCTTGGAAATTAATTCAGATACGCAGTATTTT. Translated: CASSLEINSDTQYF.

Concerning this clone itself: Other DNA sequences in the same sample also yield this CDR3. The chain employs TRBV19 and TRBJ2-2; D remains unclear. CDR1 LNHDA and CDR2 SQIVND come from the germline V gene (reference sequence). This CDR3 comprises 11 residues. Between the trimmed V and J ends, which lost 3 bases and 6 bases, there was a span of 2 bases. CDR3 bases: TGTGCCAGTAGTATTCCCGGGGAGCTGTTTTTT. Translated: CASSIPGELFF.

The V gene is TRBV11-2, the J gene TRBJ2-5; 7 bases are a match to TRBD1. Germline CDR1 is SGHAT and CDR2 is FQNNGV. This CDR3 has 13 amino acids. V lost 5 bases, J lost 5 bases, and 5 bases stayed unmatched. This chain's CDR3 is CASSQTGWETQYF. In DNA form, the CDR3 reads TGTGCCAGCAGCCAGACAGGGTGGGAGACCCAGTACTTC. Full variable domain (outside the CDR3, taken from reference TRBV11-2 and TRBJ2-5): EAGVAQSPRYKIIEKRQSVAFWCNPISGHATLYWYQQILGQGPKLLIQFQNNGVVDDSQLPKDRFSAERLKGVDSTLKIQPAKLEDSAVYLCASSQTGWETQYFGPGTRLLVL.

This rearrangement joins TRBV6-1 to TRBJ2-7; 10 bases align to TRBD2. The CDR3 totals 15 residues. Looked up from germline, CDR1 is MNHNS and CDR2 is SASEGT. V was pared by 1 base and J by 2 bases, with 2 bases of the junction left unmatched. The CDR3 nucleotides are TGTGCCAGCAGTGAAGGACTAGCGGGTACCTACGAGCAGTACTTC. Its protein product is CASSEGLAGTYEQYF.

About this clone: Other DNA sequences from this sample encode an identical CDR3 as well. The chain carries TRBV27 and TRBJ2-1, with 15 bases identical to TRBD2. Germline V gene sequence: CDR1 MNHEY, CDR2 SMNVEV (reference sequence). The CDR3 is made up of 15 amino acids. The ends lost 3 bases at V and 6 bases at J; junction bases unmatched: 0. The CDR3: CASSLGLAGGNEQFF. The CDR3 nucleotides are TGTGCCAGCAGTTTGGGACTAGCGGGGGGCAATGAGCAGTTCTTC.

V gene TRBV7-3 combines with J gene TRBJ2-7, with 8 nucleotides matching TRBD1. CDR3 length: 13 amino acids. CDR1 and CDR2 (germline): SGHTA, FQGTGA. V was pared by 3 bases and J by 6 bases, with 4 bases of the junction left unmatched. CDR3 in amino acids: CASSFDRGSEQYF. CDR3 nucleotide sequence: TGTGCCAGCAGCTTCGACAGGGGATCCGAGCAGTACTTC.

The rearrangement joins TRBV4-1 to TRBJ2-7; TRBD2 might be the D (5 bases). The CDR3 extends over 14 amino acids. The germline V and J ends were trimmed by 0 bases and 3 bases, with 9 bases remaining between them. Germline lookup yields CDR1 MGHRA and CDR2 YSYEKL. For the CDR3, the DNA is TGCGCCAGCAGCCAAGACGCGGGTATCTACGAGCAGTACTTC. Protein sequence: CASSQDAGIYEQYF.

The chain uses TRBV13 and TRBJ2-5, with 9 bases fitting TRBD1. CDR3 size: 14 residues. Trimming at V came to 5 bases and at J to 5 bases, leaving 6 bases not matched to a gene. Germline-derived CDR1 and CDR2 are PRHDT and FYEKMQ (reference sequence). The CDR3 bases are TGTGCCAGCAGCAACCGGGACAGGGATGAGACCCAGTACTTC. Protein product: CASSNRDRDETQYF. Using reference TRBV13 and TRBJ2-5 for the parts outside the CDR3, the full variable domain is AAGVIQSPRHLIKEKRETATLKCYPIPRHDTVYWYQQGPGQDPQFLISFYEKMQSDKGSIPDRFSAQQFSDYHSELNMSSLELGDSALYFCASSNRDRDETQYFGPGTRLLVL.

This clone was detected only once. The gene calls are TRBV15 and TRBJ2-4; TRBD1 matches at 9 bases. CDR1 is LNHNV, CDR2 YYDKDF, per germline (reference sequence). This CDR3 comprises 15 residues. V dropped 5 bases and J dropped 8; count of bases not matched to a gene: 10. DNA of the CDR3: TGTGCCACCAGCCCAGAGAGACAGGGGGTGGACATTCAGTACTTC. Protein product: CATSPERQGVDIQYF.

This chain's CDR3 is CASSLGVSSWPSANEQFF. The CDR3 nucleotides read TGTGCCAGCAGCTTAGGGGTCTCGAGTTGGCCTTCGGCCAATGAGCAGTTCTTC. This rearrangement joins TRBV11-3 to TRBJ2-1; D gene ambiguous. This CDR3 region has 18 residues. Germline V lookup: CDR1 SGHNT, CDR2 YENEEA. V lost 1 base to trimming and J lost 6 bases, with 22 bases between them.

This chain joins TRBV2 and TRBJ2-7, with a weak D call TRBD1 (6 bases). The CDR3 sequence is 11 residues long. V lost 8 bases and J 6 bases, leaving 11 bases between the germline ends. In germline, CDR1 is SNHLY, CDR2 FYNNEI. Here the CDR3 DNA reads TGTGCCAGCGGAGACAGGCCCGAGCAGTACTTC. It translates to CASGDRPEQYF.

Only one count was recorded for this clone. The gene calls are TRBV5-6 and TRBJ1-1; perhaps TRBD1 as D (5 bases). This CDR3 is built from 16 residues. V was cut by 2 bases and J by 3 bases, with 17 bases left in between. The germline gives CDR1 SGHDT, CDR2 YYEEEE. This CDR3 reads CASSLIVGVGDTEAFF. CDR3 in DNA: TGTGCCAGCAGCTTAATTGTCGGGGTAGGGGACACTGAAGCTTTCTTT.

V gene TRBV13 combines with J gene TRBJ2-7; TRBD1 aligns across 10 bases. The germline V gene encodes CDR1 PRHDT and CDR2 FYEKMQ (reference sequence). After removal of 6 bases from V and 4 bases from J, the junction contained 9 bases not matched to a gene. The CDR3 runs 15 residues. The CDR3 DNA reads TGTGCCAGCAGTTCTCCGGGACAGGGGAATTACGAGCAGTACTTC. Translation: CASSSPGQGNYEQYF. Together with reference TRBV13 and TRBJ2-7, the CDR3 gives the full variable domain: AAGVIQSPRHLIKEKRETATLKCYPIPRHDTVYWYQQGPGQDPQFLISFYEKMQSDKGSIPDRFSAQQFSDYHSELNMSSLELGDSALYFCASSSPGQGNYEQYFGPGTRLTVT.

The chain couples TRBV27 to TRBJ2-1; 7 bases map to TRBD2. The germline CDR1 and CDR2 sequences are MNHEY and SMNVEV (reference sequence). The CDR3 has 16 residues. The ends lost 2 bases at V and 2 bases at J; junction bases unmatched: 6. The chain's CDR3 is CASSLSSGPPYNEQFF. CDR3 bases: TGTGCCAGCAGTTTAAGTAGCGGGCCCCCCTACAATGAGCAGTTCTTC.

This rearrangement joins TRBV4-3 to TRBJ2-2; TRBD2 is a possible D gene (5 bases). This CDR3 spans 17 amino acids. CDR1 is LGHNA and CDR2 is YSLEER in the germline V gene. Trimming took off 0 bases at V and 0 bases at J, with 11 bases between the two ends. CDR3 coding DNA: TGCGCCAGCAGCCAAGATAATAGCGACCCGAACACCGGGGAGCTGTTTTTT. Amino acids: CASSQDNSDPNTGELFF.

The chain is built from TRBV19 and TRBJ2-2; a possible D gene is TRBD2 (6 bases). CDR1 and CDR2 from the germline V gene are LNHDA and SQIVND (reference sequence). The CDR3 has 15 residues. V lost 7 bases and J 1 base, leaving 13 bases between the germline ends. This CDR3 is CASTPDYLNTGELFF. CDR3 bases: TGTGCCAGTACCCCGGACTATCTGAACACCGGGGAGCTGTTTTTT.

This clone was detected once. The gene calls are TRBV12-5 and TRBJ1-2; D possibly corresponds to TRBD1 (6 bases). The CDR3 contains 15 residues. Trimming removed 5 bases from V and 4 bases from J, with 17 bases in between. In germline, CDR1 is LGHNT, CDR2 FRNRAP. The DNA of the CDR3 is TGTGCTAGTGGTCCGCCGGACAGCGAGTCCTATGGCTACACCTTC. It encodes CASGPPDSESYGYTF.

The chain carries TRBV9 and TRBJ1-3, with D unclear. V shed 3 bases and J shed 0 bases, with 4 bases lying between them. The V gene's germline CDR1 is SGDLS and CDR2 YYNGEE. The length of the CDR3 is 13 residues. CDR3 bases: TGTGCCAGCAGCGATAGCTCTGGAAACACCATATATTTT. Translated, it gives CASSDSSGNTIYF.

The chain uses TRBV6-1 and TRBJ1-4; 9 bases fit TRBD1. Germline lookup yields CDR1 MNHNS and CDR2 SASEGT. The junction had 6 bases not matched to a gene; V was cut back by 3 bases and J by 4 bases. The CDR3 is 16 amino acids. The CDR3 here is CASSEGQGWGNEKLFF. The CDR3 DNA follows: TGTGCCAGCAGTGAGGGACAGGGTTGGGGTAATGAAAAACTGTTTTTT.

CDR3 coding DNA: TGTGCCAGCAGCGGAGTAGGCCCGGAAGCCTACGAGCAGTACTTC. It specifies CASSGVGPEAYEQYF. This rearrangement joins TRBV7-9 to TRBJ2-7, with D unresolved. This CDR3 comprises 15 residues. The V and J ends lost 5 bases and 2 bases respectively, with 16 bases between them. CDR1 SEHNR and CDR2 FQNEAQ come from the germline V gene (reference sequence).

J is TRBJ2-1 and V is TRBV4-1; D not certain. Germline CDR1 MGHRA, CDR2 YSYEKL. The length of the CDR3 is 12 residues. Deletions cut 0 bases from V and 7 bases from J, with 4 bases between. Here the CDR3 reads CASSQDRNEQFF. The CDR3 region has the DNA TGCGCCAGCAGCCAAGATCGTAATGAGCAGTTCTTC.

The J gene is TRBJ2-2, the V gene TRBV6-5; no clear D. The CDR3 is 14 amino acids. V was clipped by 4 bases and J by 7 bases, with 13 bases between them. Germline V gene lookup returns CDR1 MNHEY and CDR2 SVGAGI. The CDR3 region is CASSSLKSFGELFF. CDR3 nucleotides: TGTGCCAGCAGTTCCTTGAAAAGTTTCGGGGAGCTGTTTTTT.

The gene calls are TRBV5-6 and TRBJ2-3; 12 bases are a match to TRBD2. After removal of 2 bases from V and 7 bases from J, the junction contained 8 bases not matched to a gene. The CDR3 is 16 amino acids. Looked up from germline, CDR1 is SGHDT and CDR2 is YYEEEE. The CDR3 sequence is CASSFTSGGPGNTQYF. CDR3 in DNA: TGTGCCAGCAGCTTTACTAGCGGGGGGCCAGGTAATACGCAGTATTTT.

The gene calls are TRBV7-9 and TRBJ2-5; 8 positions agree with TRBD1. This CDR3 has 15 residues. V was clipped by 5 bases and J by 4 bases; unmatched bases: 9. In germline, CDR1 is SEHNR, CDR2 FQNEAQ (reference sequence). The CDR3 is CASSPDYGQGETQYF. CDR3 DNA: TGTGCCAGCAGCCCCGATTACGGACAGGGAGAGACCCAGTACTTC.

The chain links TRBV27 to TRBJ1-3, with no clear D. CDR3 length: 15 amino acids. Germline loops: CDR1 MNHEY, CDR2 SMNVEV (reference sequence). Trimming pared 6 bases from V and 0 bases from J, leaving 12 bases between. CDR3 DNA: TGTGCCAGCAGCATCGACACGAGCTCTGGAAACACCATATATTTT. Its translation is CASSIDTSSGNTIYF.